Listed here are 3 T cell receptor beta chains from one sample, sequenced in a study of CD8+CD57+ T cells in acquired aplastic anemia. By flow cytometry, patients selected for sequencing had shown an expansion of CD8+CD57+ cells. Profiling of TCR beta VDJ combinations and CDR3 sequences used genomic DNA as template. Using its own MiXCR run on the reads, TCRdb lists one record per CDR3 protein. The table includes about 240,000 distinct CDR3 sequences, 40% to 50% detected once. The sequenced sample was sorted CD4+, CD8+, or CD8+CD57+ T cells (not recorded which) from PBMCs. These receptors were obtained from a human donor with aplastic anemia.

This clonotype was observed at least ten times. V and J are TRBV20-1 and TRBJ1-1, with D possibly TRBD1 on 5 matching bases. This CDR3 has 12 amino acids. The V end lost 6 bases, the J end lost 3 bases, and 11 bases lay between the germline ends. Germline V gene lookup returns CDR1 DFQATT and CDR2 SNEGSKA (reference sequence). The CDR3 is CSAGVSDTEAFF. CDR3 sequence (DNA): TGCAGTGCGGGGGTCTCGGACACTGAAGCTTTCTTT.

CDR3 sequence (DNA): TGTGCCAGCAGTTTAAAACTAGCGGGACTTCTCCAAGAGACCCAGTACTTC. It is translated as CASSLKLAGLLQETQYF. This rearrangement joins TRBV25-1 to TRBJ2-5; TRBD2 matches 10 bases. Germline lookup yields CDR1 MGHDK and CDR2 SYGVNS. The CDR3 sequence is 17 residues long. With V trimmed by 5 bases and J by 1 base, 10 bases remained unmatched.

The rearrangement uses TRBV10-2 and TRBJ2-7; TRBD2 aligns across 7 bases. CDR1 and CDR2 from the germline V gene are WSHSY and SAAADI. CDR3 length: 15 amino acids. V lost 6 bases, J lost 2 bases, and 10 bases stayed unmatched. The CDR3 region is CASSQEQSGAYEQYF. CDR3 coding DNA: TGCGCCAGCAGCCAAGAACAGAGCGGGGCCTACGAGCAGTACTTC.